This TCR beta chain was recorded in a study of CD8+ T cells in alopecia areata. Sequencing templates came from extracted RNA that was reverse transcribed into cDNA. TCRdb's table, derived via immunoSEQ multiplex PCR, lists solely in-frame clones and lacks some. Of 150,000 or so clones listed, about 89% are singletons. Trimming shortened V by 5 bases and J by 0 bases, and 11 bases separated the two germline ends. CDR1 LNHDA and CDR2 SQIVND come from the germline V gene (reference sequence). The CDR3 runs 14 residues. The rearrangement links TRBV19 to TRBJ2-7, with a weak D call TRBD1 (5 bases). The sample in question was CD8+ T cells sorted from blood, obtained at week 0. This TCR was sampled from a human donor with alopecia areata. CDR3 coding DNA: TGTGCCAGTAGTCCCTGGACATCCTCCTACGAGCAGTACTTC. It is translated as CASSPWTSSYEQYF.